This section outlines one T cell receptor beta chain sequence together with its context. Its antigen is as yet unknown. The germline CDR1 and CDR2 sequences are MGHDK and SYGVNS. The junction had 11 bases not matched to a gene; V was cut back by 5 bases and J by 0 bases. The CDR3 is 18 residues long. The data are from a study of CD8+CD57+ T cells in acquired aplastic anemia. Study in general: DNA per sorted CD4+ or CD8+ sample ranged roughly 0.19 to 27.4 ug, averaging around 3.1 ug.

Patients sequenced had flow cytometry evidence of CD8+CD57+ cell expansion. Patients were therapy-naive when their blood was sampled. Findings of the study overall: Approximately 30 CD8+ CDR3 sequences were shared between patients and controls. Patients and controls had CD8+ Simpson's diversity values that were not significantly distinct.

The template for TCR beta VDJ and CDR3 sequence profiling was genomic DNA. MiXCR, applied by TCRdb to the reads, yields one record per CDR3 protein. The table lists roughly 250,000 distinct CDR3 sequences, roughly half of them singletons. This receptor was identified in a human donor with aplastic anemia. Sequencing was performed on sorted CD4+, CD8+, or CD8+CD57+ T cells (not recorded which) from PBMCs. The V gene is TRBV25-1, the J gene TRBJ2-3; 10 bases match TRBD2. The CDR3, as DNA: TGTGCCAGCAGTCCGCTAGCGGGGGAAGGTCTAAGCACAGATACGCAGTATTTT. It yields the protein CASSPLAGEGLSTDTQYF.